This paragraph reports one TCR beta chain. Its specificity is unknown. There are 15 residues in the CDR3. Germline loops: CDR1 DFQATT, CDR2 SNEGSKA (reference sequence). Trimming removed 3 bases from V and 9 bases from J, with 21 bases in between. The source of the sample is a study of T cell repertoires in cytomegalovirus infection. Whole-study context: Indicated by public TCR beta signatures were CMV infection and matching HLA type.

TCRdb reprocessed the reads via MiXCR and lists one record per CDR3 protein. The sample consists of around 350,000 distinct CDR3 sequences, about a sixth of them appearing once. Study-level findings and limits: Ex vivo responses were dominated by HLA-C-restricted CMV-specific TCR beta clonotypes. Individuals carrying CMV plus the relevant HLA were identified by cumulative frequency of public TCR beta families.

The receptor was isolated from a human donor in good health (CMV status not recorded). Some clones in this sample may be carry-over from other donors' samples. J is TRBJ2-1 and V is TRBV20-1; no clear D. Sample: PBMCs. The CDR3 nucleotides read TGCAGTGCTAGTAGGCACCGCCTCGCCGGAAGTGAGCAGTTCTTC. Translating gives CSASRHRLAGSEQFF.